This T cell receptor (beta chain) was found in a study of blood T cell repertoires in COVID-19. Study overall: Collection of acute and convalescent COVID-19 samples took place in the United States, Italy and Spain. T cells, B-cell-depleted T cells, or PBMCs supplied cDNA or gDNA.

The germline V gene encodes CDR1 MNHNS and CDR2 SASEGT. The CDR3 consists of 15 residues. Trimming stripped 3 bases from V and 8 bases from J, with 17 bases between. Per the authors' pipeline: Reference gene primer amplification gave nucleated cell count estimates. Repertoires were generated with immunoSEQ multiplex PCR, while TCRdb's copy carries only in-frame clones and drops some. The V and J calls and the clone size are those of that table, but D and trimming were determined from the DNA. The top ten hold about 1.5% of the sample, which has about 230,000 clones, more than 65% seen once. The sequencing sample was made of peripheral blood. The clonotype was recovered from a woman between 40 and 50 years old who had recovered from COVID-19. This chain connects TRBV6-1 to TRBJ2-1; D remains unclear. CDR3 in DNA: TGTGCCAGCAGTGAGACGAGCGATACCATCTATGAGCAGTTCTTC. Protein sequence: CASSETSDTIYEQFF.